Following are 8 T cell receptor beta chains from one sample sequenced in a study of T cells in Graves' hyperthyroidism and ophthalmopathy. Researchers took RNA transcripts and amplified the TCR beta CDR3 regions from them. RT-PCR in the first round (using the HTBI primer set) targeted the TCR CDR3. TCRdb ran MiXCR on the multiplex PCR reads and lists one entry per CDR3 protein. This sample yields 600,000 to 700,000 distinct CDR3 sequences, of which 45% are seen a single time; more than 7% belongs to the top ten. The sequencing input was peripheral blood or thyroid tissue (not recorded which). These receptors all stem from an adult man with Graves' disease, either hyperthyroidism or ophthalmopathy (not recorded which).

The chain has TRBV7-1 and TRBJ1-4; D ambiguous. TRBV7-1 is an open reading frame, and its role is uncertain. Trimming took 5 bases from V and 2 from J, leaving 12 bases between them. CDR3 size: 15 residues. CDR3 bases: TGTGCCAGCAGCCATGGCGGAGCTACTAATGAAAAACTGTTTTTT. It codes for CASSHGGATNEKLFF.

This clonotype was observed at least ten times. J is TRBJ1-3 and V is TRBV2, with TRBD1 as a possible D gene (6 bases). Germline values: CDR1 SNHLY, CDR2 FYNNEI. V was clipped by 8 bases and J by 1 base, with 12 bases between them. There are 14 residues in the CDR3. The CDR3 coding sequence is TGTGCCAGCGTTACAGGGAAGTCTGGAAACACCATATATTTT. Its translation is CASVTGKSGNTIYF.

In this sample, this clonotype turned up many times. The gene calls are TRBV2 and TRBJ1-5, with 10 bases aligning to TRBD1. This CDR3 has 15 amino acids. V lost 5 bases, J lost 5 bases, and 6 bases stayed unmatched. The germline CDR1 and CDR2 sequences are SNHLY and FYNNEI. The CDR3 bases are TGTGCCAGCAGTCGGACAGGGGGTAATCATCAGCCCCAGCATTTT. Translating gives CASSRTGGNHQPQHF.

This clonotype was observed many times. The chain links TRBV24-1 to TRBJ1-1; D unclear. Germline V gene lookup returns CDR1 KGHDR and CDR2 SFDVKD. Trimming shortened V by 6 bases and J by 1 base, and 5 bases separated the two germline ends. The CDR3 contains 12 residues. In DNA, the CDR3 is TGTGCCACCAGTCCGGGGAACACTGAAGCTTTCTTT. It translates to CATSPGNTEAFF.

There are a few counts of this clonotype. J is TRBJ1-2 and V is TRBV12-3 or TRBV12-4; unclear D gene. Deletions cut 8 bases from V and 8 bases from J, with 18 bases between. This CDR3 spans 13 amino acids. DNA of the CDR3: TGTGCCAGCTCACCGGTCAGCACGGGAGGCTACACCTTC. Translated: CASSPVSTGGYTF.

The V gene is TRBV7-9, the J gene TRBJ2-7; 9 positions agree with TRBD1. This CDR3 contains 14 residues. The V gene's germline CDR1 is SEHNR and CDR2 FQNEAQ (reference sequence). Unmatched junction bases numbered 8, after V lost 5 bases and J lost 6 bases. CDR3 residues: CASSARTGAGEQYF. The CDR3 nucleotides are TGTGCCAGCAGCGCGAGGACAGGGGCGGGCGAGCAGTACTTC.

This clonotype was observed at least ten times. The rearrangement links TRBV7-8 to TRBJ1-2; possible D gene TRBD1, 5 bases. Germline V lookup: CDR1 SGHVS, CDR2 FQNEAQ. This CDR3 spans 15 amino acids. V shed 1 base and J shed 4 bases, with 13 bases lying between them. This chain's CDR3 is CASSLGGRDGYGYTF. The CDR3 DNA reads as TGTGCCAGCAGCTTAGGGGGCAGGGATGGCTATGGCTACACCTTC.

This clonotype was picked up many times. The J gene is TRBJ1-1, the V gene TRBV29-1; no clear D. Germline V gene sequence: CDR1 SQVTM, CDR2 ANQGSEA. This CDR3 comprises 12 residues. V lost 4 bases and J lost 2, with 8 bases in between. The CDR3 region is CSVGLGNTEAFF. The CDR3 region has the DNA TGCAGCGTTGGTCTCGGTAACACTGAAGCTTTCTTT.